This TCR beta chain was identified during a study of post-analysis software for immune sequencing data. The CDR3 loop spans 16 amino acids. CDR1 MRHNA and CDR2 SNTAGT come from the germline V gene. V was clipped by 8 bases and J by 0 bases, with 17 bases between them. Findings and limits, study-wide: In patients, about 5 TRBV segments were more frequent than in controls, with TRBV5-6, TRBV5-1 and TRBV20-1 among them. With F measure, samples from one preparation batch clustered together strongly.

The library was made from cDNA and included unique molecular identifiers. A single record per CDR3 protein comes from TCRdb applying MiXCR to the PCR reads. The data contain about half a million distinct CDR3 sequences, approximately 31% of them seen just once; the ten biggest clones take up 4.5% to 7.5%. Note on this clonotype: Antigen unknown.

Source material: blood. This TCR came from a girl aged 2 to 17 with multiple sclerosis. V is TRBV6-4 and J is TRBJ1-5; the D is unclear. The CDR3 DNA reads TGTGCCAGCCAGGCATCCCGGTATCATAGCAATCAGCCCCAGCATTTT. Protein sequence: CASQASRYHSNQPQHF.